This TCR beta chain originates from a study of blood T cell repertoires in COVID-19. At the level of the study: Italy, Spain and the United States were the sources of the convalescent and acute COVID-19 samples.

This clone was seen only once. Method: immunoSEQ multiplex PCR; TCRdb's copy keeps in-frame clones and lacks some. The sample holds under 400,000 clones, around 91% seen once. CDR1 is SGHVS and CDR2 is FQNEAQ in the germline V gene. This CDR3 is 15 amino acids long. V lost 5 bases, J lost 0 bases, and 13 bases lay in between. The sample comprised peripheral blood. V and J are TRBV7-8 and TRBJ1-1; D is possibly TRBD1 (5 bases). The receptor's source is a man between 18 and 29 years old with active or convalescent COVID-19. The CDR3 sequence: CASSRGAVVNTEAFF. In DNA form, the CDR3 reads TGTGCCAGCAGCCGAGGGGCAGTAGTGAACACTGAAGCTTTCTTT. Complete variable domain (other parts from reference TRBV7-8 and TRBJ1-1): GAGVSQSPRYKVAKRGQDVALRCDPISGHVSLFWYQQALGQGPEFLTYFQNEAQLDKSGLPSDRFFAERPEGSVSTLKIQRTQQEDSAVYLCASSRGAVVNTEAFFGQGTRLTVV.